This T cell receptor (beta chain) was sequenced in a study of blood T cells in healthy people across ages. Study-level results: While age rose, TCR beta diversity per million T cells dropped in a roughly linear way. Any changes in expanded clonotypes were possibly confounded, as donor CMV status remained unknown. Researchers report that TCR beta diversity correlated strongly with naive T cell percentage.

To note about this clonotype: As yet, its antigen is unknown.

Per germline, CDR1 MNHEY and CDR2 SMNVEV (reference sequence). The CDR3 covers 12 residues. V lost 2 bases and J 9 bases, leaving 8 bases between the germline ends. With a J-beta primer mix and a sample-barcoded 5' primer, a second PCR ran about 6 to 11 cycles. Each cDNA molecule, via a template-switch adaptor with 12 random nucleotides, was tagged. Using its own MiXCR run on the 5' RACE reads, TCRdb lists one record per CDR3 protein. In the table there are roughly 1,800,000 distinct CDR3 sequences, roughly 52% of which are singletons. The origin of this receptor is a middle-aged woman in good health. Sequences were obtained from blood. The chain links TRBV27 to TRBJ2-1; the D is unclear. In nucleotides, the CDR3 is TGTGCCAGCAGTTTACCCAGATCTGAGCAGTTCTTC. This gives the protein CASSLPRSEQFF.